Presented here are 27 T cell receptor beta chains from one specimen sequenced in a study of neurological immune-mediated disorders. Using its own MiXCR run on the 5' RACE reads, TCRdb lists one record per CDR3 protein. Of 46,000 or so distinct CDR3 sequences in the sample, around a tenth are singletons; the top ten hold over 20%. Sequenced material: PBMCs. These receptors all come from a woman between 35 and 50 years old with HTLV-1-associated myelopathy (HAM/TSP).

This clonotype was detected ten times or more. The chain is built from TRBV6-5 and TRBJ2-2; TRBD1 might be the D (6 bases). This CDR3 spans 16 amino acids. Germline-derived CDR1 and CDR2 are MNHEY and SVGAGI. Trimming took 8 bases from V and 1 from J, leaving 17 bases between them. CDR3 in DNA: TGTGCCAGCCGACAGGCGGCACAGGGGAACACCGGGGAGCTGTTTTTT. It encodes CASRQAAQGNTGELFF.

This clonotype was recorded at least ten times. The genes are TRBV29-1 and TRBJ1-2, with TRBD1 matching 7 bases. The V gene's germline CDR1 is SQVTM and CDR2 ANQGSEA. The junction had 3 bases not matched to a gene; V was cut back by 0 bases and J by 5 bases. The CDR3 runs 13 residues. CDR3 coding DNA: TGCAGCGTTGAAGACAGGGGGAGGTATGGCTACACCTTC. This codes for CSVEDRGRYGYTF.

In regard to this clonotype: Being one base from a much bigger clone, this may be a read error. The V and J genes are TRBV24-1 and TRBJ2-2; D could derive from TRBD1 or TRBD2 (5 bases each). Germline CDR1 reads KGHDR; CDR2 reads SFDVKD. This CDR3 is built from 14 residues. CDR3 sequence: CATSDLTETGEQFF. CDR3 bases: TGTGCCACCAGTGATCTGACAGAGACCGGGGAGCAGTTTTTT.

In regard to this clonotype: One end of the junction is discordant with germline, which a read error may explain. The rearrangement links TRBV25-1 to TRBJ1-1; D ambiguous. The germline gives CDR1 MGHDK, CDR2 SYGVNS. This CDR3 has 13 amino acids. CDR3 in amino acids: CSSRPAKGTEAFF. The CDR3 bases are TGTTCCAGCAGACCAGCTAAGGGCACTGAAGCTTTCTTT.

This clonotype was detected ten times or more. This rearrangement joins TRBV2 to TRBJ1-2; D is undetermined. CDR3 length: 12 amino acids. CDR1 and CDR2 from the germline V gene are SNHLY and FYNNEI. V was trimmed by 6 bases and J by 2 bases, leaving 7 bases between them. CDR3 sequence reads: CASSARNYGYTF. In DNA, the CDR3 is TGTGCCAGCAGCGCGCGGAACTATGGCTACACCTTC.

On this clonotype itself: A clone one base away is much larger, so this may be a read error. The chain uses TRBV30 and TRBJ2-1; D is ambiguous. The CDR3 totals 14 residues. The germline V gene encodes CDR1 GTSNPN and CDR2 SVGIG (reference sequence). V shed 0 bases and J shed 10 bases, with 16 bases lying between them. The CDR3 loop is CAWSVRISAVEQFF. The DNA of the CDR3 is TGTGCCTGGAGTGTAAGAATATCCGCCGTCGAGCAGTTCTTC.

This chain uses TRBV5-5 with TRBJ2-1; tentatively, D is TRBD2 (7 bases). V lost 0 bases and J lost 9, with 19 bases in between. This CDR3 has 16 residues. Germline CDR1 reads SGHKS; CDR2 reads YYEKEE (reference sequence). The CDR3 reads CASSLATGGQWSEQFF. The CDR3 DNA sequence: TGTGCCAGCAGCTTGGCCACCGGGGGGCAGTGGTCTGAGCAGTTCTTC.

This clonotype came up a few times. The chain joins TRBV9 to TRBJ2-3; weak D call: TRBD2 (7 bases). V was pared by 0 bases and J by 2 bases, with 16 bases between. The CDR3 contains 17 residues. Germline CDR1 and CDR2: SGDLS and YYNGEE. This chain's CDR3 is CASSVGGRGGFTDTQYF. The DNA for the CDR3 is TGTGCCAGCAGCGTAGGGGGTAGGGGGGGTTTCACAGATACGCAGTATTTT.

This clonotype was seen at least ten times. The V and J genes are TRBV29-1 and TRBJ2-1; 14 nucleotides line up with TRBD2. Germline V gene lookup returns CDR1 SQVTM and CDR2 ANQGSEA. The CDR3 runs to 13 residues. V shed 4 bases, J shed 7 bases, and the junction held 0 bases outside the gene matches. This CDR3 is CSVGLAGGNEQFF. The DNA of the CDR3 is TGCAGCGTTGGACTAGCGGGGGGGAATGAGCAGTTCTTC.

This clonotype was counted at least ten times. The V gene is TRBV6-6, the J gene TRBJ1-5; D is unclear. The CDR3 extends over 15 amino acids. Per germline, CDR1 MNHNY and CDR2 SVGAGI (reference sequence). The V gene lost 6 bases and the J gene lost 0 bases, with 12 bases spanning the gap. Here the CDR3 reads CASSRTHNSNQPQHF. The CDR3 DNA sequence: TGTGCCAGCAGCCGGACGCACAATAGCAATCAGCCCCAGCATTTT.

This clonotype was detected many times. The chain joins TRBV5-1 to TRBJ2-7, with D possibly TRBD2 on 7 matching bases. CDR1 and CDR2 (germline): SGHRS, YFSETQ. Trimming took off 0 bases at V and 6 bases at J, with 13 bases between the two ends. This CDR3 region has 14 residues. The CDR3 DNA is TGCGCCAGCAGCTTGGAGGGGGGGCTCGGCGAGCAGTACTTC. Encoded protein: CASSLEGGLGEQYF.

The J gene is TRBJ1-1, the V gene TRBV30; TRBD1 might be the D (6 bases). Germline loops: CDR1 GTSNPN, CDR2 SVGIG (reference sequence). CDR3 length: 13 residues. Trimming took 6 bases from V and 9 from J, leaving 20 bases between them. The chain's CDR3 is CACRAGGARKAFF. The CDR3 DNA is TGTGCCTGTAGGGCGGGGGGCGCTCGGAAAGCTTTCTTT. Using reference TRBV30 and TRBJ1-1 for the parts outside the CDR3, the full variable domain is SQTIHQWPATLVQPVGSPLSLECTVEGTSNPNLYWYRQAAGRGLQLLFYSVGIGQISSEVPQNLSASRPQDRQFILSSKKLLLSDSGFYLCACRAGGARKAFFGQGTRLTVV.

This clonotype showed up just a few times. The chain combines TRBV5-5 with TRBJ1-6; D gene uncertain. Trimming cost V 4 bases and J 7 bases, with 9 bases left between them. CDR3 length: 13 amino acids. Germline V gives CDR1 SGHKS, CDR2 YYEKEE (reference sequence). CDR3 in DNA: TGTGCCAGCAGCCACGTAGAGAATTCACCCCTCCACTTT. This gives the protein CASSHVENSPLHF.

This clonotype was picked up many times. The CDR3 DNA sequence: TGCGCCAGCAGCTCGACAGGGTCTGGAAACACCATATATTTT. Translation gives CASSSTGSGNTIYF. The gene calls are TRBV5-1 and TRBJ1-3; 7 positions match TRBD1. The CDR3 spans 14 residues. Per germline, CDR1 SGHRS and CDR2 YFSETQ. The ends lost 3 bases at V and 1 base at J; junction bases unmatched: 1.

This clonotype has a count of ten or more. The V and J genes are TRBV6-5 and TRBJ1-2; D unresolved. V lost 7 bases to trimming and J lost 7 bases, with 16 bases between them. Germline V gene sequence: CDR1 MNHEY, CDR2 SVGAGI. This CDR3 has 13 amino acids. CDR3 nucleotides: TGTGCCAGCAACCTAGAGGGAGGGTTTGGCTACACCTTC. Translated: CASNLEGGFGYTF.

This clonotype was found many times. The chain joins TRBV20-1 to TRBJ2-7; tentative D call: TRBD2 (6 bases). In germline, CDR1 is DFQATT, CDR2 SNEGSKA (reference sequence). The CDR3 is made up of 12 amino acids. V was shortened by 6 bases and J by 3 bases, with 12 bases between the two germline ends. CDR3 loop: CSAMGGVYEQYF. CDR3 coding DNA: TGCAGTGCCATGGGGGGAGTCTACGAGCAGTACTTC.

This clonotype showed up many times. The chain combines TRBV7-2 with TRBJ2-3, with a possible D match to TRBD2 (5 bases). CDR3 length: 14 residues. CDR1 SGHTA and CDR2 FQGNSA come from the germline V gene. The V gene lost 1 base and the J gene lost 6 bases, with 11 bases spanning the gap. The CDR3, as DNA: TGTGCCAGCAGCTTAGTCATAGCGACCGATACGCAGTATTTT. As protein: CASSLVIATDTQYF.

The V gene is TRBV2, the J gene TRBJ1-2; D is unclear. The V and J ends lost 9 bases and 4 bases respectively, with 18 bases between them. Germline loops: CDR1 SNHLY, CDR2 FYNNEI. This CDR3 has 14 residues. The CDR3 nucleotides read TGTGCCAGTCACCAGTTCATAATTGGCTATGGCTACACCTTC. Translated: CASHQFIIGYGYTF.

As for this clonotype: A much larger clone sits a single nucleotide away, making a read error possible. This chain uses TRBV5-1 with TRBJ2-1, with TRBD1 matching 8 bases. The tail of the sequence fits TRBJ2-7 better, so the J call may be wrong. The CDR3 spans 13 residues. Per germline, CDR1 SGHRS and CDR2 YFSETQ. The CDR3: CASSLDRGNEQYF. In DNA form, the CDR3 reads TGCGCCAGCAGCTTGGACAGGGGGAATGAGCAGTACTTC.

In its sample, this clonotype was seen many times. The CDR3 region is CASSRSTDRVIRLSDTQYF. The CDR3 nucleotides are TGTGCCAGCAGCCGATCTACGGACAGGGTAATTCGTTTGTCAGATACGCAGTATTTT. The V call is TRBV6-2 or TRBV6-3, the J call TRBJ2-3; the match to TRBD1 covers 8 bases. The CDR3 loop spans 19 amino acids. V gave up 6 bases and J gave up 4 bases; unmatched junction bases: 21. Per germline, CDR1 MNHEY and CDR2 SVGEGT.

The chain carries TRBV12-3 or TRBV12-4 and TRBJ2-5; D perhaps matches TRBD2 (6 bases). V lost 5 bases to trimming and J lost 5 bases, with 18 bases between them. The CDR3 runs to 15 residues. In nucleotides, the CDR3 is TGTGCCAGCAGTGGGACTTTTATGCCGGGGGAGACCCAGTACTTC. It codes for CASSGTFMPGETQYF.

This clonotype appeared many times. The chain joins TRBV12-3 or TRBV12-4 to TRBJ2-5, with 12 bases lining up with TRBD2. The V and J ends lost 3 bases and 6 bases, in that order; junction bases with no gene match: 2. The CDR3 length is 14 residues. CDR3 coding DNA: TGTGCCAGCAGTTTCGGGACTAGCGGGCAGACCCAGTACTTC. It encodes CASSFGTSGQTQYF.

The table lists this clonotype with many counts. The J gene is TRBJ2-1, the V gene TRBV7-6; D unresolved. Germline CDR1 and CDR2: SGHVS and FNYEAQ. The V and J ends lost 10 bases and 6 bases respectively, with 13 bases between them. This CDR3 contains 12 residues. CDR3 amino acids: CAIGSGSNEQFF. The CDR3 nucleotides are TGTGCCATCGGGTCTGGGTCCAATGAGCAGTTCTTC.

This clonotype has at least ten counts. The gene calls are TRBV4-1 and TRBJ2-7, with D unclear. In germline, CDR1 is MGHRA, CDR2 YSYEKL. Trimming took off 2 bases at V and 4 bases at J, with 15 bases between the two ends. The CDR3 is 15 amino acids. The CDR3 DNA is TGCGCCAGCAGCCAATTTGGGCCAGTATCTTACGAGCAGTACTTC. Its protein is CASSQFGPVSYEQYF.

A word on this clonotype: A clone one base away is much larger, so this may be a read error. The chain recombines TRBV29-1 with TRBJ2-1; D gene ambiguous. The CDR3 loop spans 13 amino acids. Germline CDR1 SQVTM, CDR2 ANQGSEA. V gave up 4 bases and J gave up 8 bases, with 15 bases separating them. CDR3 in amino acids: CSVALYREDEQFF. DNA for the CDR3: TGCAGCGTTGCTCTATATAGGGAAGATGAGCAGTTCTTC.

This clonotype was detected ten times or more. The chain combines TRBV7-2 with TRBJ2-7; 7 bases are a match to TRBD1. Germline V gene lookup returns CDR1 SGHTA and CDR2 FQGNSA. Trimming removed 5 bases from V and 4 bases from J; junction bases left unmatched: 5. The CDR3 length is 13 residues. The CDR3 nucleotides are TGTGCCAGCAGCATAAGGACAGGTTACGAGCAGTACTTC. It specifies CASSIRTGYEQYF. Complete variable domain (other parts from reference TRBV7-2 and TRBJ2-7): GAGVSQSPSNKVTEKGKDVELRCDPISGHTALYWYRQSLGQGLEFLIYFQGNSAPDKSGLPSDRFSAERTGGSVSTLTIQRTQQEDSAVYLCASSIRTGYEQYFGPGTRLTVT.

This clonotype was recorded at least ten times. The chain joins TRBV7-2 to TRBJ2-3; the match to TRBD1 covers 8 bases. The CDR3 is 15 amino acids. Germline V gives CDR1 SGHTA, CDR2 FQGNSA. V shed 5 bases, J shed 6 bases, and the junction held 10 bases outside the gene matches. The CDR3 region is CASSPGGAPGDTQYF. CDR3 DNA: TGTGCCAGCAGCCCAGGGGGCGCCCCCGGGGATACGCAGTATTTT.